This TCR beta chain is from a study of blood T cell repertoires in COVID-19. In the study overall: T cells, B-cell-depleted T cells, or PBMCs provided the cDNA or gDNA that served as material.

Authors' processing steps: Researchers report that nucleated cell counts were estimated from reference gene primer amplification. The repertoire was sequenced with immunoSEQ multiplex PCR; TCRdb's copy has only in-frame clones and lacks some. V and J calls and clone size come straight from that table; D and trimming were deduced from the DNA. The sample lists about 340,000 clones, 65% to 85% occurring once. CDR1 and CDR2 (germline): LNHDA, SQIVND (reference sequence). The CDR3 runs 14 residues. The junction had 14 bases not matched to a gene; V was cut back by 10 bases and J by 7 bases. This clone was seen a few times.

The source material was peripheral blood. The TCR sequence derives from a man aged 30 to 45 with active or convalescent COVID-19. The chain uses TRBV19 and TRBJ1-2; 8 nucleotides align to TRBD1. CDR3 region: CATRPLGQGRGYTF. CDR3 in DNA: TGTGCCACCCGACCCCTAGGACAGGGCCGTGGCTACACCTTC. Looking up the rest from reference TRBV19 and TRBJ1-2 gives the full variable domain: DGGITQSPKYLFRKEGQNVTLSCEQNLNHDAMYWYRQDPGQGLRLIYYSQIVNDFQKGDIAEGYSVSREKKESFPLTVTSAQKNPTAFYLCATRPLGQGRGYTFGSGTRLTVV.